Listed below are T cell receptor beta chains from one sample, sequenced in a study of type 1 and type 2 diabetes patients. Using its own MiXCR run on the multiplex PCR reads, TCRdb lists one record per CDR3 protein. The sample consists of fewer than 300,000 distinct CDR3 sequences, over 45% of them appearing once. The sample comprised peripheral blood mononuclear cells (PBMCs). The receptors were sampled from a man aged 18 to 29 with type 2 diabetes. CDR3s leave out the opening cysteine and the closing phenylalanine or tryptophan.

TRBV7-3	TRBJ2-1	ASSSRTSEYNEQF
TRBV2	TRBJ2-2	ASLITRNTGELF
TRBV5-1	TRBJ1-2	ASSSTGTGNGYT
TRBV5-5	TRBJ1-2	ASSLVPGAYGYT
TRBV6-6	TRBJ1-6	ASTQSGDRNSPLH
TRBV12-3/TRBV12-4	TRBJ1-4	ASSWVNEKLF
TRBV7-2	TRBJ2-7	ASSARTSGFGEQY
TRBV15	TRBJ1-2	ATSNQEGRGGYT
TRBV7-9	TRBJ2-7	ASSLETTGREQY
TRBV28	TRBJ2-6	ASSLKGAGANVLT
TRBV5-1	TRBJ2-7	ASSWGGSEQY
TRBV6-1	TRBJ1-1	ASMWSNTEAF
TRBV28	TRBJ1-2	ASSCPVGHGYT
TRBV2	TRBJ1-4	ASIGGGSEKLF
TRBV19	TRBJ2-3	ASISYSTDTQY
TRBV7-8	-	ANSFGRQRETQY
TRBV27	TRBJ2-6	ASSFLGGANVLT
TRBV29-1	TRBJ2-7	SVLTRSSYEQY
TRBV24-1	TRBJ2-5	ATSDDRGRKETQY
TRBV2	TRBJ2-1	ASSLAYRKGGYNEQF
TRBV19	TRBJ1-4	ASSTRRTGDEKLF
TRBV19	TRBJ2-3	ASSSYRENSGDTQY
TRBV6-2/TRBV6-3	TRBJ1-1	ASSFDRANTEAF
TRBV19	TRBJ2-1	ASMEGANFDEQF
TRBV5-1	TRBJ2-2	ASARDPNTGELF
TRBV24-1	TRBJ2-5	ATSDTRRSNNGLQETQY
TRBV20-1	TRBJ1-1	SARPQGATEAF
TRBV28	TRBJ2-1	ASSGEDRNNEQF
TRBV19	TRBJ1-2	ASSIGPSAGDGYT
TRBV13	TRBJ2-1	ASNRDTIDHEQF
TRBV19	TRBJ2-7	ARSIGGLIYEQY
TRBV20-1	TRBJ2-2	SARERTPNTGELF
TRBV28	TRBJ1-5	ATSVQGNQPQH
TRBV10-1	TRBJ2-7	ASSQDPQGSHGEQY
TRBV19	TRBJ1-1	ASSARPINRNTEAF
TRBV20-1	TRBJ2-3	SARGPSTDTQY
TRBV28	TRBJ1-2	ASSLGTGSLNRGYT
TRBV2	TRBJ2-7	ASSLDVEQY
TRBV15	TRBJ1-5	ATSQAGSGQPQH
TRBV12-5	TRBJ2-5	ASGLFRTGEGETQY
TRBV7-8	TRBJ1-5	ASSIREGSNQPQH
TRBV2	TRBJ1-2	ASTTGREGYT
TRBV19	TRBJ1-6	ASRGQAVGPPLH
TRBV20-1	TRBJ1-1	SATRGEAF
TRBV10-2	TRBJ2-2	ASRLSDRVNTGELF
TRBV14	-	ASSLWSGQTQY
TRBV28	TRBJ2-1	ASRALGGSSLMNEQF
TRBV6-1	TRBJ1-5	ASSEYKARNQPQH
TRBV27	TRBJ1-6	ASSLGGRGHSPLH
TRBV28	TRBJ1-5	ASRSLTDLSNQPQH
TRBV11-2	TRBJ2-5	ASSPGIQETQY
TRBV7-8	TRBJ2-3	ARDPFGGADTQY
TRBV7-2	TRBJ1-2	ASSFGTGDGYT